This TCR beta chain stems from a study of blood T cell repertoires in COVID-19 (dated by TCRdb to about 2020). For the wider study: Samples from collaborators originated in the United States, Italy and Spain and spanned both the acute and convalescent phases of COVID-19. The repertoires were released in a freely available public database meant as a resource for research on the immune response to SARS-CoV-2. Where available, HLA class I and class II types were taken from metadata supplied by the sample provider and were not determined by assay-based typing. Sample metadata almost always included a de-identified subject ID, COVID-19 status, age in years and sex. Deeply sampled blood TCRbeta repertoires from subjects exposed to, actively infected with, or recovered from COVID-19 were included in the dataset. The samples were drawn from two sources: the first 160 participants of the ongoing ImmuneRACE study, and some 1,300 subjects contributed by 6 global collaborators. The material from the prospective study consisted of cDNA or gDNA derived from T cells, B-cell-depleted T cells, or PBMCs.

The immunoSEQ Assay, a bias-controlled multiplex PCR, was used to amplify TCRbeta CDR3 regions from genomic DNA. In the paper's pipeline: Nucleated cell counts per sample were estimated from amplification of reference gene primers within the assay. To quantify the absolute abundance of each unique TCRbeta CDR3 rearrangement, sequence reads were collapsed and filtered. For each sample, productive Simpson clonality was calculated by taking the square root of Simpson's diversity index across productive rearrangements. The clones in this table, taken by TCRdb from immuneACCESS, are in-frame only. Not every clone is retained; where verified, under half of the shortfall comes from an unresolved V gene, and the cause of the rest is unknown. D and trimming were read from the DNA, whereas the V and J calls and clone size are those reported in that table. A total of 30,000 to 50,000 clones appear in this sample, more than 80% of them only once. The ten largest clones represent about 4% of the sample.

What the study reported, not specific to this receptor: The quantity of clinical and demographic metadata differed by source and by participant and was supplied without curation.

Notes on this clone: The antigen it binds to is not known. Base qualities are not at hand, and no much larger clone is one base apart.

Each collaborating institution followed its own protocols to collect whole blood in K2EDTA tubes. For TCRbeta analysis, collaborators shipped samples as frozen whole blood, isolated PBMCs, or DNA extracted from either of those sample types. From its cysteine to its phenylalanine, the CDR3 spans 16 amino acids. The DNA shown is the 48-base CDR3, in frame from base 1. CDR1 and CDR2 were assigned from the germline V gene as ENHRY and SYGVKD. V is pruned by 5 bases and J by 6 bases, leaving 15 bases of the junction without a gene match. This TCR was recovered from a man in his fifties or sixties with acute or convalescent COVID-19. The sequence links TRBV10-3 to TRBJ1-2; 7 central nucleotides agree with TRBD1. The sequencing sample was made of peripheral blood. The CDR3 corresponds to CAISFTGDPKVDGYTF. The DNA reads as follows: TGTGCCATCAGTTTTACAGGGGATCCGAAGGTGGATGGCTACACCTTC.